The 17 T cell receptor delta chains below were found in one sample sequenced in a study of γδ T cells in repeated Plasmodium falciparum infection. TCRdb called clones from the multiplex PCR reads again using CATT. The sample contains about 57,000 delta-chain clones, around 1.7% of which appear only once. Bulk repertoires came from Vgamma9/Vdelta2+ or Vdelta2-negative gammadelta T cells flow-sorted from PBMC. Material for sequencing was gamma-delta T cells from blood. These receptor sequences come from a pool of human donors (malaria-infected and uninfected, not separated).

This clone was detected a few times. This chain uses TRDV1 with TRDJ1; 7 nucleotides match TRDD3. The germline V gene has CDR1 TSWWSYY and CDR2 QGS. This CDR3 spans 17 amino acids. V was pared by 5 bases and J by 14 bases, with 26 bases of the junction left unmatched. CDR3 region: CALGKWIRESYTDRLIF. As DNA, the CDR3 is TGTGCTCTTGGGAAGTGGATACGAGAGTCGTACACCGATAGACTAATCTTT.

As to this clone: A much larger clone sits a single nucleotide away, making a read error possible. Within the sample, other DNA sequences also encode this same CDR3. The chain combines TRDV1 with TRDJ1, with 9 nucleotides matching TRDD3. Germline V gene data show CDR1 as TSWWSYY and CDR2 as QGS. The CDR3 consists of 18 residues. The CDR3 DNA reads as TGCGCTCTTGGGGGCAGATCCCTGTACTGGGGGAGAGAGGATAAACTCATCTTT. Residues: CALGGRSLYWGREDKLIF.

Only a few counts were recorded for this clone. This DNA translates differently at residue 15 from the TCRdb protein, which is that of a much larger clone; a read error is likely, and the protein shown is the DNA's own translation. The rearrangement joins TRDV1 to TRDJ1, with 8 positions matching TRDD3. Germline assignment: CDR1 TSWWSYY and CDR2 QGS. The CDR3 consists of 22 residues. CDR3 protein: CALGESHALRIRGIKDTGKLIF. The CDR3 nucleotides read TGTGCTCTTGGGGAATCTCACGCCCTACGCATTCGGGGGATAAAGGACACCGGTAAACTCATCTTT.

Comments on this clone: The TCRdb protein comes from a much larger clone and disagrees with this DNA's translation at residue 5, likely due to a read error; the protein given here is derived from the DNA. The rearrangement uses TRDV1 and TRDJ3; D possibly corresponds to TRDD3 (8 bases). TCRdb does not report a J gene; here it was assigned by matching the DNA to germline references. This CDR3 region has 25 residues. Germline CDR1 TSWWSYY, CDR2 QGS. V was shortened by 4 bases and J by 0 bases, with 34 bases between the two germline ends. Here the CDR3 DNA reads TGTGCTCTTGGGGGTCCAATTTTCCTACAGGGGGATAACCGTGCGGACTCCTGGGACACCCGACAGATGTTTTTC. Translated, it gives CALGGPIFLQGDNRADSWDTRQMFF.

This clone was observed a handful of times. The translation of this DNA and the TCRdb protein of a much larger clone differ at residue 17, probably owing to a read error; the protein shown here is translated from the DNA. V usage is TRDV2 and J usage is TRDJ3; 9 bases align to TRDD3. The J gene was not available in TCRdb and was assigned here by matching the DNA to germline segments. Germline V gene lookup returns CDR1 GEAIGNYY and CDR2 EKD. The CDR3 totals 22 residues. This CDR3 is CACDTAGYGGIPGSWDIRQMFF. The DNA for the CDR3 is TGTGCCTGTGACACGGCAGGATACGGGGGGATACCGGGCTCCTGGGACATCCGACAGATGTTTTTC.

This clone was counted between two and nine times. The protein in TCRdb stems from a much larger clone and differs at residue 14 from this DNA's translation, likely a read error; here the protein is translated from the DNA. The chain uses TRDV1 and TRDJ3, with 9 bases matching TRDD3. This CDR3 is built from 24 residues. Looked up from germline, CDR1 is TSWWSYY and CDR2 is QGS. The CDR3 DNA reads as TGTGCTCTTGGGCCCATCCCCTTCATACGAACTGGGGGACCGTACTCCTGGGACACCCGACAGATATTTTTC. Protein sequence: CALGPIPFIRTGGPYSWDTRQIFF.

This clone was seen a few times. Only one base separates this from a far larger clonotype, so it likely reflects a read error. The gene calls are TRDV3 and TRDJ1, with 9 bases identical to TRDD3. No J gene is reported in TCRdb; it was inferred here by comparing the DNA with germline. The germline V gene has CDR1 TVYSNPD and CDR2 GDNSRS (reference sequence). Trimming took 5 bases from V and 5 from J; bases not matched to a gene: 42. The CDR3 spans 24 residues. DNA of the CDR3: TGTGCCGCGCCCGGCGATGACACAGACTTACTGGGGGGGATACTCCGTTGGAAGTCAGATAAACTCATCTTT. This gives the protein CAAPGDDTDLLGGILRWKSDKLIF.

A note on this clone: The mismatch at residue 5 between this DNA's translation and the TCRdb protein of a much larger clone likely reflects a read error; the protein shown is translated from the DNA. This chain links TRDV1 with TRDJ1; TRDD3 aligns across 7 bases. V shed 5 bases and J 2 bases; nucleotides not matched to a gene: 23. This CDR3 region has 20 residues. From germline, CDR1 is TSWWSYY and CDR2 QGS. DNA of the CDR3: TGTGCTCTTGGGTCAATACCGGGGGATTTAAAAGGGCGTAAGACCGATAAACTCATCTTT. Protein product: CALGSIPGDLKGRKTDKLIF.

As concerns this clone: TCRdb pairs this DNA with a much larger clone's protein that differs at residue 10, likely a read error; the protein shown was translated from the DNA. This chain links TRDV1 with TRDJ1; 11 bases agree with TRDD3. Here the J gene was assigned by germline matching of the DNA, as TCRdb has none. The germline CDR1 and CDR2 sequences are TSWWSYY and QGS. V trimming: 4 bases; J trimming: 0 bases; junction bases outside the gene matches: 31. The CDR3 has 25 residues. DNA for the CDR3: TGTGCTCTTGGGGCCCCGCGTCGAGAACGTTCCTACCAACTGGGGGATAACTCGTACACCGATAAACTCATCTTT. Amino acid sequence: CALGAPRRERSYQLGDNSYTDKLIF.

This clone was detected many times. With a far larger clone one base away, a read error is the likely cause. This sample also contains other DNA sequences that code for the same CDR3. The gene calls are TRDV2 and TRDJ1; D is possibly TRDD3 (6 bases). The CDR3 runs 15 residues. The germline V gene has CDR1 GEAIGNYY and CDR2 EKD. CDR3 nucleotide sequence: TGTGCCTGTGACAACGTGGGGGGCCACACCGATAAACTCATCTTC. Its translation is CACDNVGGHTDKLIF.

This clone was picked up a small number of times. TCRdb's protein, taken from a much larger clone, differs from this DNA's translation at residue 8, likely owing to a read error; the protein displayed comes from the DNA. The V and J genes are TRDV3 and TRDJ1, with 12 bases identical to TRDD3. From germline, CDR1 is TVYSNPD and CDR2 GDNSRS (reference sequence). The V segment lost 4 bases and the J segment 4 bases; nucleotides outside the gene matches: 22. The CDR3 consists of 19 residues. CDR3 nucleotide sequence: TGTGCCTCCACGGCCATTCTTCACGGGTCTGGGGGATACGGCGATAAACTCATCTTT. Encoded protein: CASTAILHGSGGYGDKLIF. The variable domain in full, with the rest retrieved from reference TRDV3 and TRDJ1, is CDKVTQSSPDQTVASGSEVVLLCTYDTVYSNPDLFWYRIRPDYSFQFVFYGDNSRSEGADFTQGRFSVKHILTQKAFHLVISPVRTEDSATYYCASTAILHGSGGYGDKLIFGKGTRVTVEP.

Comments on this clone: TCRdb's protein for this DNA is that of a much larger clone and differs from the translation at residue 11, likely a read error; the protein shown is the DNA translation. This chain joins TRDV1 and TRDJ1; possible D gene TRDD3, 5 bases. Assignment of the J gene here rests on matching the DNA to germline, because TCRdb gives none. The V gene's germline CDR1 is TSWWSYY and CDR2 QGS. The CDR3 loop spans 21 amino acids. Trimming stripped 1 base from V and 1 base from J, with 28 bases between. This chain's CDR3 is CALGEPQRHSGRVYATDKLIF. The CDR3 coding sequence is TGTGCTCTTGGGGAACCCCAAAGACATTCCGGGAGGGTATACGCCACCGATAAACTCATCTTT.

A remark on this clone: A much larger clone lies a single base off, so this may be a read error. The rearrangement joins TRDV3 to TRDJ1; D perhaps matches TRDD3 (6 bases). CDR3 length: 18 residues. Germline CDR1 and CDR2: TVYSNPD and GDNSRS (reference sequence). V lost 3 bases to trimming and J lost 1 base, with 27 bases between them. The CDR3, as DNA: TGTGCCTTCGCCTCGGAAAACGGGGGACACTGGACCACCGATAAACTCATCTTT. Amino acids: CAFASENGGHWTTDKLIF.

In this sample, this clone turned up a few times. A far larger clone is a single base away, which makes a read error likely. The same CDR3 arises from other DNA sequences in this sample as well. The chain has TRDV1 and TRDJ1, with D unresolved. CDR1 and CDR2 (germline): TSWWSYY, QGS. There are 17 residues in the CDR3. The CDR3 loop reads CALGEGLFTVYTDKLIF. Written as DNA, the CDR3 is TGTGCTCTTGGGGAGGGTCTCTTTACGGTGTACACCGATAAGCTCATCTTT.

This clone was observed at least ten times. TCRdb lists the protein of a much larger clone for this DNA, which differs at residue 12, so this is likely a read error; the protein given here is translated from the DNA itself. This sequence joins TRDV2 and TRDJ1; 13 nucleotides line up with TRDD3. The J gene was not available in TCRdb and was assigned here by matching the DNA to germline segments. Germline V gene lookup returns CDR1 GEAIGNYY and CDR2 EKD. This CDR3 contains 18 residues. Trimming removed 3 bases from V and 1 base from J; junction bases left unmatched: 10. CDR3 region: CACDPYWGIRLCTDKLIF. In DNA, the CDR3 is TGTGCCTGTGACCCCTACTGGGGGATACGCCTTTGCACCGATAAACTCATCTTT.

This clone has just a few counts. The protein TCRdb gives is from a much larger clone and does not agree with this DNA's translation at residue 19, likely a read error; the protein shown here comes from the DNA. The V call is TRDV1, the J call TRDJ1; a possible D gene is TRDD3 (5 bases). The J gene, missing from TCRdb, was assigned here through DNA to germline matching. The ends were cut back, 1 base at V and 5 bases at J, with 41 bases in the middle. The CDR3 runs to 24 residues. The germline CDR1 and CDR2 sequences are TSWWSYY and QGS. In DNA, the CDR3 is TGTGCTCTTGGGGAACGTATGGGCAACATACGCGGGGTCTGTAATCCGAACGCGGCGGATAAACTCATCTTT. It is translated as CALGERMGNIRGVCNPNAADKLIF.

There are many counts of this clone. A far larger clone lies a single base away; this is likely a read error. Other DNA sequences in this sample translate to the same CDR3. This chain links TRDV1 with TRDJ1, with D tentatively TRDD3 (6 bases). In germline, CDR1 is TSWWSYY, CDR2 QGS. V dropped 3 bases and J dropped 4 bases, with 18 bases sitting between them. The CDR3 contains 16 residues. This CDR3 reads CALGERLGVCGDKLIF. CDR3 DNA sequence: TGTGCTCTTGGGGAGCGCTTGGGGGTCTGCGGCGATAAACTCATCTTT.